This TCR beta chain emerged from a study of T-cell memory formation after mild COVID-19. Notes on the study in general: Contracting clones, day 15 to 85, had balanced CD4/CD8, and later expanders favored CD4+.

Per germline, CDR1 SEHNR and CDR2 FQNEAQ (reference sequence). J was trimmed by 6 bases and V by 5 bases; bases with no gene match: 7. The CDR3 runs to 16 residues. The table lists this clonotype with a few counts. Its specificity is not known. TCRdb re-derived calls from the 5' RACE reads in MiXCR, one entry per CDR3 protein. The table shows a few hundred thousand distinct CDR3 sequences, with roughly 22% occurring only once. The V and J genes are TRBV7-9 and TRBJ2-1, with 13 positions matching TRBD2. The sample consisted of PBMCs or a T cell subset sorted from them (not recorded which). This receptor was obtained from an adult woman who had mild COVID-19 (a few samples of this study predate the infection). Cell type and time point are not known. CDR3 sequence reads: CASSPKTSGRTNEQFF. The CDR3 DNA reads as TGTGCCAGCAGCCCGAAGACTAGCGGGAGGACCAATGAGCAGTTCTTC.